This TCR beta chain originates from a study of T cell changes during pregnancy in multiple sclerosis. Here immunoSEQ multiplex PCR was the method, and the copy in TCRdb shows in-frame clones only, minus some. The data contain tens of thousands of clones, just under 90% of them singletons. Germline assignment: CDR1 MDHEN and CDR2 SYDVKM. The CDR3 length is 12 residues. The germline V and J ends were trimmed by 6 bases and 4 bases, with 9 bases remaining between them. The sequencing here drew on CD4+ T cells from peripheral blood mononuclear cells, taken in the first trimester of pregnancy. This sequence was found in a female donor with multiple sclerosis, enrolled in a pregnancy study. The chain couples TRBV28 to TRBJ1-2; D unresolved. CDR3: CASSYRFYGYTF. In DNA, the CDR3 is TGTGCCAGCAGCTACCGGTTCTATGGCTACACCTTC.